This TCR beta chain was sequenced during a study of T cell responses to AZD1222 COVID-19 vaccine. Study in general: It was second doses at about 4 or about 12 weeks that were pooled.

General study findings and limits: White British donors predominated, females outnumbered males, and clonal diversity was possibly underestimated. Nearly half of spike-specific TCRs reportedly go after variant regions that carry no mutations. Baseline testing showed seropositivity in only five to seven AZD1222 recipients.

With respect to this clone: Its antigen is unidentified.

Sequencing was performed with immunoSEQ multiplex PCR; in TCRdb, only in-frame clones are kept and a portion is missing. The table shows about 160,000 clones, with more than 85% occurring only once. V lost 6 bases and J 7 bases, leaving 18 bases between the germline ends. The CDR3 runs 14 residues. The germline CDR1 and CDR2 sequences are MDHEN and SYDVKM. The chain is built from TRBV28 and TRBJ1-1; possible D gene TRBD1, 5 bases. Sequenced here: peripheral blood, sampled on day 0 of AZD1222 vaccination. This TCR was recovered from an adult in good health. CDR3 bases: TGTGCCAGCAGGGGGATCCGGGGGAGGATTGAAGCTTTCTTT. Its translation: CASRGIRGRIEAFF.